Following are 5 T cell receptor beta chains from one sample sequenced in a study of early T cells in non-severe SARS-CoV-2 infection. TCRdb itself ran the 5' RACE reads through MiXCR, one entry per CDR3 protein. The sample records 50,000 or so distinct CDR3 sequences, about 13% being singletons. Sequencing input: whole blood. Every receptor here comes from an adult who was a healthcare worker with PCR-confirmed SARS-CoV-2 infection or an uninfected control (not recorded which).

This clonotype was picked up a small number of times. The chain joins TRBV29-1 to TRBJ2-7; 11 positions agree with TRBD1. The CDR3 extends over 13 amino acids. CDR1 SQVTM and CDR2 ANQGSEA come from the germline V gene. The junction had 2 bases not matched to a gene; V was cut back by 4 bases and J by 3 bases. CDR3 DNA: TGCAGCGTTGTCGGGACAGGGGGCTACGAGCAGTACTTC. Translated: CSVVGTGGYEQYF.

This chain uses TRBV20-1 with TRBJ2-7; possibly TRBD1 for D (6 bases). V gave up 6 bases and J gave up 2 bases, with 17 bases separating them. This CDR3 comprises 14 residues. Germline CDR1 reads DFQATT; CDR2 reads SNEGSKA (reference sequence). The CDR3 region is CSAARGTQAYEQYF. The CDR3, as DNA: TGCAGTGCGGCAAGGGGGACCCAAGCCTACGAGCAGTACTTC.

This clonotype was picked up many times. The chain links TRBV7-9 to TRBJ2-2; D gene ambiguous. CDR1 is SEHNR, CDR2 FQNEAQ, per germline (reference sequence). The CDR3 loop spans 15 amino acids. Trimming took off 1 base at V and 0 bases at J, with 6 bases between the two ends. This CDR3 is CASSLVATNTGELFF. The CDR3 DNA sequence: TGTGCCAGCAGCTTAGTGGCGACGAACACCGGGGAGCTGTTTTTT.

Ten or more counts support this clonotype. The chain uses TRBV6-5 and TRBJ2-2, with D perhaps matching TRBD1 (5 bases). Germline V CDR1 and CDR2: MNHEY, SVGAGI. V was cut by 2 bases and J by 1 base, with 11 bases left in between. The CDR3 loop spans 16 amino acids. This CDR3 is CASSYQGRRNTGELFF. CDR3 in DNA: TGTGCCAGCAGTTACCAGGGTCGCCGGAACACCGGGGAGCTGTTTTTT.

The rearrangement uses TRBV6-1 and TRBJ2-3; D perhaps matches TRBD1 (7 bases). CDR3 size: 13 residues. Between the trimmed V and J ends, which lost 3 bases and 5 bases, there was a span of 9 bases. CDR1 is MNHNS and CDR2 is SASEGT in the germline V gene. CDR3 DNA sequence: TGTGCCAGCAGTGATCAGGGGGGAGATACGCAGTATTTT. Translating gives CASSDQGGDTQYF.